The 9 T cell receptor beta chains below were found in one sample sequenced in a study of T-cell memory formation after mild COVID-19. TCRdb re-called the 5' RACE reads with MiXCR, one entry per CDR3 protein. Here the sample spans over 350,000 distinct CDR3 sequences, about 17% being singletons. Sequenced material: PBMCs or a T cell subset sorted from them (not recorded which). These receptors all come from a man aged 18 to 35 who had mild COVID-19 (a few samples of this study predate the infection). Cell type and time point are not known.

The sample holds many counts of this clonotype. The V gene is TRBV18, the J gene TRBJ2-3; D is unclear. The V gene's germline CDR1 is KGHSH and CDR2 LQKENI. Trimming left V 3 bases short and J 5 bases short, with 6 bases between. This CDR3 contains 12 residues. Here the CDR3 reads CASSPLLDTQYF. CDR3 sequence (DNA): TGTGCCAGCTCACCTCTACTAGATACGCAGTATTTT.

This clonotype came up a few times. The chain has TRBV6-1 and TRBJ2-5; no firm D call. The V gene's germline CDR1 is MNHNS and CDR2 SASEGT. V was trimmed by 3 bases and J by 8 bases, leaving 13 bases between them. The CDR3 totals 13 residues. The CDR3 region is CASSDSVPYTQYF. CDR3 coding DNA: TGTGCCAGCAGTGACTCTGTCCCCTATACCCAGTACTTC.

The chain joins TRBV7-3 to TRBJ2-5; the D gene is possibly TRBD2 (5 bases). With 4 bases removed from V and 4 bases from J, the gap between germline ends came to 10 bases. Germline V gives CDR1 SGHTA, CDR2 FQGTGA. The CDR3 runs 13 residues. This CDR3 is CASSSRARETQYF. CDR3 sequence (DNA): TGTGCCAGCAGCTCGAGGGCCCGAGAGACCCAGTACTTC.

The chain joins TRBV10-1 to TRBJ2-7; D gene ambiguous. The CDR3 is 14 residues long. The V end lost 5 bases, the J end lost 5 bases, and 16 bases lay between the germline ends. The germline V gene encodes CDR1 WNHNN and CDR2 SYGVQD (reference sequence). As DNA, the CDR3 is TGCGCCAGCAGTAAAAGGGCTCAACGAAACGAGCAGTACTTC. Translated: CASSKRAQRNEQYF.

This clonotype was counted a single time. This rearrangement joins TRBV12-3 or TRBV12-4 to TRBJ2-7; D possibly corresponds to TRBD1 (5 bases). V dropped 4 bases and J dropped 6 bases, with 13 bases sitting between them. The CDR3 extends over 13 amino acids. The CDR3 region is CASSSRQQAEQYV. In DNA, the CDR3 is TGTGCCAGCAGTTCTAGACAGCAGGCCGAGCAGTACGTC.

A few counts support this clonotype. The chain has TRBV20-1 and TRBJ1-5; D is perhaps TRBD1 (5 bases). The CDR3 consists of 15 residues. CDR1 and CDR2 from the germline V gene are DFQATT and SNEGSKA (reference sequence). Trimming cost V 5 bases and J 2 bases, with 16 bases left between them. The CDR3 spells CSAYDRRLGNQPQHF. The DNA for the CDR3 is TGCAGTGCTTACGACAGAAGGTTGGGCAATCAGCCCCAGCATTTT.

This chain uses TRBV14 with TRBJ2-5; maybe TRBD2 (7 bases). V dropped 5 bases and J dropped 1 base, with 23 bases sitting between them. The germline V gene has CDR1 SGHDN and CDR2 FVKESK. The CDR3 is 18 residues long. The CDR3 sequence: CASSSRPTLAGAQETQYF. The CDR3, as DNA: TGTGCCAGCAGCTCCCGCCCGACCCTCGCGGGGGCCCAAGAGACCCAGTACTTC.

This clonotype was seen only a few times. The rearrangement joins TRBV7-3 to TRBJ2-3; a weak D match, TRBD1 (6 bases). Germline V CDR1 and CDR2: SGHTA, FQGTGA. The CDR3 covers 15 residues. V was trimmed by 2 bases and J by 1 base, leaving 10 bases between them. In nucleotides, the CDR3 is TGTGCCAGCAGCTTATCCGGGACACGCACAGATACGCAGTATTTT. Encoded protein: CASSLSGTRTDTQYF.

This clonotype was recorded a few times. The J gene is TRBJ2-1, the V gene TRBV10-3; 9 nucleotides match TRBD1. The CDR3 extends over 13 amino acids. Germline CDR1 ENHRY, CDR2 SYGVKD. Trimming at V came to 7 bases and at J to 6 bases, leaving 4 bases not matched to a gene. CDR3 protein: CAITLDRGNEQFF. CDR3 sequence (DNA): TGTGCCATCACTCTGGACAGGGGCAATGAGCAGTTCTTC.